These T cell receptor beta chains were read from a single sample in a study of shared clonotypes between healthy human individuals. The data were produced by immunoSEQ multiplex PCR, yet TCRdb's version contains in-frame clones alone and is incomplete. The table lists approximately 2.4 million clones, approximately 94% of them singletons. The source material was naive CD4+ T cells sorted from blood. The receptors stem from a man between 18 and 35 years old in good health. Each CDR3 is given with its conserved first and last residue. D genes are given only for firm matches.

d_call | j_call | v_call | cdr3_aa
TRBD2 | TRBJ2-1 | TRBV5-6 | CASSLTTGLAVNNEQFF
TRBD2 | TRBJ2-5 | TRBV28 | CASSVLAEETQYF
TRBD2 | TRBJ2-1 | TRBV7-8 | CASSTGTSGRARNEQFF
- | TRBJ1-5 | TRBV6-5 | CASLSLASNQPQHF
- | TRBJ2-6 | TRBV18 | CASSRAESGANVLTF
TRBD2 | TRBJ2-7 | TRBV6-5 | CASSYSASGRVEQYF
- | TRBJ2-7 | TRBV18 | CASSPSRNEQYF
- | TRBJ2-5 | TRBV19 | CASSIGRTQETQYF
TRBD2 | TRBJ2-1 | TRBV7-8 | CASSLAVTSGGNEQFF
TRBD2 | TRBJ2-3 | TRBV25-1 | CASSDSGSEGTQYF
- | TRBJ2-2 | TRBV2 | CASSERPTANTGELFF
TRBD2 | TRBJ2-1 | TRBV27 | CASSKIGLAGNNEQFF
- | TRBJ1-5 | TRBV5-1 | CASSVRGGDQPQHF
TRBD2 | TRBJ2-7 | TRBV13 | CASRPRTSGEQYF
- | TRBJ1-3 | TRBV19 | CASSMDVTGNTIYF
- | TRBJ1-5 | TRBV6-5 | CASSYGSGQPQHF
- | TRBJ2-3 | TRBV5-1 | CASSLAGGNTQYF
TRBD1 | TRBJ2-7 | TRBV10-3 | CAIRGTAYEQYF
TRBD1 | TRBJ2-7 | TRBV6-5 | CASSYSAGGSGEQYF
- | TRBJ1-1 | TRBV28 | CASSWNSRSWLEEAFF
TRBD1 | TRBJ2-7 | TRBV6-5 | CASRMTGDSYEQYF
TRBD1 | TRBJ2-1 | TRBV28 | CASGAGDRAYNEQFF
TRBD1 | TRBJ1-5 | TRBV6-1 | CASSWGDRGQPQHF
- | TRBJ1-1 | TRBV18 | CASSPPEGGGTNTEAFF
TRBD2 | TRBJ2-5 | TRBV5-1 | CASSLSGRDQETQYF
- | TRBJ1-2 | TRBV7-8 | CASSVTGNYGYTF
- | TRBJ1-1 | TRBV6-5 | CASSYGWRDIRAEAFF
- | TRBJ2-7 | TRBV5-6 | CASSSRVPYEQYF
- | TRBJ2-7 | TRBV7-9 | CASSIGPYEQYF
- | TRBJ1-6 | TRBV10-2 | CASTRAFLGLSYNSPLHF
TRBD2 | TRBJ2-7 | TRBV5-1 | CASSSLAGSYEQYF
- | TRBJ1-2 | TRBV28 | CASSIQVTYGYTF
- | TRBJ1-1 | TRBV11-3 | CASGQGNTEAFF
- | TRBJ1-4 | TRBV9 | CASGGSRDNEKLFF
- | TRBJ2-7 | TRBV20-1 | CSAEGSYEQYF
TRBD1 | TRBJ2-7 | TRBV6-5 | CASSYGGQGPYEQYF
- | TRBJ1-1 | TRBV7-8 | CASSPTLLNTEAFF
- | TRBJ2-5 | TRBV5-1 | CASSLPQPQETQYF
- | TRBJ1-3 | TRBV18 | CASSPPLTASGNTIYF
TRBD2 | TRBJ2-1 | TRBV14 | CASKRSGSSYNEQFF
- | TRBJ2-5 | TRBV2 | CASSASGQGQETQYF
TRBD1 | TRBJ2-2 | TRBV25-1 | CASSPGQGNTGELFF
TRBD1 | TRBJ1-3 | TRBV30 | CAWSPDRGPVGNTIYF
- | TRBJ1-1 | TRBV20-1 | CSATPDTEAFF
TRBD2 | TRBJ2-5 | TRBV30 | CAWSGRGGVGTQYF
- | TRBJ2-1 | TRBV11-2 | CASSQASNNEQFF
- | TRBJ1-1 | TRBV6-1 | CASSEMAGTFAFF
TRBD1 | TRBJ1-4 | TRBV5-4 | CASSWGTGQGGEKLFF
- | TRBJ2-4 | TRBV5-5 | CASSSEGSIQYF
- | TRBJ2-7 | TRBV7-9 | CASSRGKTFTEQYF
TRBD2 | TRBJ2-3 | TRBV9 | CASSLTSDTDTQYF
- | TRBJ1-2 | TRBV10-3 | CAISESGRANYGYTF
- | TRBJ2-5 | TRBV30 | CAWSRLQETQYF
TRBD1 | TRBJ1-2 | TRBV4-1 | CASSQNTRDRVWYGYTF